These 14 T cell receptor beta chains were all obtained from the same sample, sequenced in a study of T cell responses to AZD1222 COVID-19 vaccine. Assay used: immunoSEQ multiplex PCR; TCRdb lists only in-frame clones, some missing. Here the sample spans roughly 200,000 clones, 80% to 90% being singletons. Sample: peripheral blood, taken on day 0 of AZD1222 vaccination. Source of these receptors: an adult in good health.

This clone was seen a single time. This chain uses TRBV14 with TRBJ2-5; D may be TRBD1 (5 bases). Germline V gives CDR1 SGHDN, CDR2 FVKESK. This CDR3 comprises 15 residues. The V gene lost 0 bases and the J gene lost 3 bases, with 11 bases spanning the gap. DNA for the CDR3: TGTGCCAGCAGCCAAGATCAAGGGGTAGAAGAGACCCAGTACTTC. Residues: CASSQDQGVEETQYF.

The chain is built from TRBV18 and TRBJ2-5; D is undetermined. CDR3 length: 13 amino acids. Germline V lookup: CDR1 KGHSH, CDR2 LQKENI. Trimming removed 3 bases at V and 1 base at J, with 6 bases between. In nucleotides, the CDR3 is TGTGCCAGCTCACCCCCCGCCCAAGAGACCCAGTACTTC. It codes for CASSPPAQETQYF.

The gene calls are TRBV28 and TRBJ2-7; D unclear. The CDR3 is 13 amino acids. V lost 3 bases to trimming and J lost 2 bases, with 8 bases between them. The germline gives CDR1 MDHEN, CDR2 SYDVKM. The CDR3, as DNA: TGTGCCAGCAGTTTGAAGCAGGCCTACGAGCAGTACTTC. It codes for CASSLKQAYEQYF.

The chain has TRBV7-2 and TRBJ2-3, with 10 positions matching TRBD2. The CDR3 consists of 16 residues. CDR1 is SGHTA, CDR2 FQGNSA, per germline. Trimming cost V 1 base and J 3 bases; bases outside gene matches: 4. The CDR3 DNA sequence: TGTGCCAGCAGCTTAGTGGCTAGCGGGGGTACAGATACGCAGTATTTT. Translation gives CASSLVASGGTDTQYF.

The chain employs TRBV2 and TRBJ2-1; the D is unclear. From germline, CDR1 is SNHLY and CDR2 FYNNEI. With 3 bases removed from V and 0 bases from J, the gap between germline ends came to 12 bases. The CDR3 consists of 16 residues. The CDR3 loop reads CASSETFRSSYNEQFF. The CDR3 DNA is TGTGCCAGCAGTGAGACTTTCCGATCCTCCTACAATGAGCAGTTCTTC.

The chain couples TRBV7-9 to TRBJ1-2; 7 nucleotides agree with TRBD1. The CDR3 has 14 residues. Per the germline V gene, CDR1 is SEHNR and CDR2 is FQNEAQ (reference sequence). Trimming took 1 base from V and 8 from J; bases not matched to a gene: 7. CDR3 sequence: CASSLDKGARGYTF. The CDR3 nucleotides are TGTGCCAGCAGCTTAGATAAGGGGGCGCGAGGCTACACCTTC.

The chain employs TRBV28 and TRBJ1-1; D is possibly TRBD1 (6 bases). Germline values: CDR1 MDHEN, CDR2 SYDVKM. V lost 5 bases, J lost 6 bases, and 10 bases lay in between. The CDR3 is 12 amino acids. The CDR3 loop reads CASSLRGAEAFF. The CDR3 DNA reads TGTGCCAGCAGTCTCAGGGGCGCTGAAGCTTTCTTT.

J is TRBJ2-7 and V is TRBV3-1 (or the pseudogene TRBV3-2); perhaps TRBD2 as D (5 bases). Germline V gene sequence: CDR1 LGHDT, CDR2 YNNKEL (reference sequence). The ends were cut back, 4 bases at V and 1 base at J, with 8 bases in the middle. The CDR3 loop spans 13 amino acids. CDR3 coding DNA: TGTGCCAGCAGCCTTCTAGCTTCCTACGAGCAGTACTTC. It encodes CASSLLASYEQYF.

V and J are TRBV5-1 and TRBJ2-3; D tentatively fits TRBD1 or TRBD2 (5 bases each). The CDR3 length is 14 residues. V shed 3 bases and J shed 8 bases, with 16 bases lying between them. Germline V gene data show CDR1 as SGHRS and CDR2 as YFSETQ. The CDR3 loop is CASSYGTAVVTQYF. CDR3 sequence (DNA): TGCGCCAGCAGCTACGGGACGGCCGTAGTTACGCAGTATTTT.

The V gene is TRBV6-5, the J gene TRBJ1-4; 7 nucleotides line up with TRBD1. V shed 2 bases, J shed 8 bases, and the junction held 5 bases outside the gene matches. This CDR3 has 14 residues. Germline V gene sequence: CDR1 MNHEY, CDR2 SVGAGI. CDR3 amino acids: CASSYNRGEEKLFF. The CDR3 DNA follows: TGTGCCAGCAGTTACAACAGGGGAGAGGAAAAACTGTTTTTT.

Here the CDR3 reads CASSFNPDTEAFF. The CDR3 region has the DNA TGTGCCAGCAGCTTTAATCCTGACACTGAAGCTTTCTTT. The rearrangement joins TRBV5-6 to TRBJ1-1; D remains ambiguous. Germline-derived CDR1 and CDR2 are SGHDT and YYEEEE. The CDR3 totals 13 residues. V shed 2 bases and J shed 3 bases, with 8 bases lying between them.

This sequence joins TRBV5-1 and TRBJ2-7, with D possibly being TRBD2 (6 bases). This CDR3 is built from 14 residues. V lost 10 bases and J 2 bases, leaving 19 bases between the germline ends. Germline CDR1 SGHRS, CDR2 YFSETQ. CDR3 sequence: CAGGRDGLTYEQYF. The CDR3, as DNA: TGCGCCGGAGGGCGAGACGGGCTGACCTACGAGCAGTACTTC.

This chain connects TRBV3-1 (or the pseudogene TRBV3-2) to TRBJ2-3; TRBD2 matches at 7 bases. Germline trimming cut 2 bases from V and 4 bases from J; bases unmatched to any gene: 9. Germline CDR1 and CDR2: LGHDT and YNNKEL (reference sequence). The CDR3 contains 16 residues. The CDR3 DNA reads as TGTGCCAGCAGCCAACGGGTCGGACTAGTCCCAGATACGCAGTATTTT. Encoded protein: CASSQRVGLVPDTQYF.

The V call is TRBV24-1, the J call TRBJ2-1; TRBD1 matches 10 bases. Germline loops: CDR1 KGHDR, CDR2 SFDVKD. The CDR3 contains 16 residues. J lost 6 bases, V lost 3 bases, and 7 bases had no gene match. In DNA form, the CDR3 reads TGTGCCACCAGTGATCGGACAGGGGGGAAAATCAATGAGCAGTTCTTC. It codes for CATSDRTGGKINEQFF.